This TCR beta chain was captured by sequencing in a study of pediatric ulcerative colitis. Data came from immunoSEQ multiplex PCR; TCRdb stores just in-frame clones and leaves some out. The repertoire holds around 16,000 clones, with about 80% as singletons. Rectal tissue came from one to two pinch biopsies taken at colonoscopy. General study results and limits: A couple of patients had blood samples with substantially reduced template counts. Rectal pinch biopsies may have included blood-derived T cells, especially in patients with overt colitis. A couple of rectal clonotypes were found only in ulcerative colitis patients, all of them. Rectal repertoires separated controls, mild-moderate and acute severe colitis.

Trimming took 5 bases from V and 10 from J; bases not matched to a gene: 7. Germline CDR1 is SGHTA and CDR2 is FQGTGA. The CDR3 is 13 amino acids. As to this clone: Its antigen is not known.

This chain joins TRBV7-3 and TRBJ1-1; 10 bases agree with TRBD1. The receptor comes from a boy between 10 and 17 years old who was a control in a study of pediatric ulcerative colitis. What was sequenced was gut tissue. CDR3 loop: CASSPSGTGAAFF. The CDR3 DNA sequence: TGTGCCAGCAGCCCCTCGGGGACAGGGGCAGCTTTCTTT.